There are a few counts of the clone carrying this TCR beta chain. With V trimmed by 4 bases and J by 3 bases, 4 bases remained unmatched. Per the germline V gene, CDR1 is SGHRS and CDR2 is YFSETQ. The CDR3 spans 14 residues. In the authors' workflow: Amplified reference gene primers provided the basis for estimating nucleated cell counts. Method: immunoSEQ multiplex PCR; TCRdb's copy keeps in-frame clones and lacks some. That table gives V, J and clone size, and the DNA gave D and trimming. The sample shows 73,000 or so clones, around 67% of them seen only once. The sample belongs to a study of blood T cell repertoires in COVID-19. At the level of the study: COVID-19 samples, acute and convalescent, were from the United States, Italy and Spain. In each case, the material was cDNA or gDNA derived from T cells, B-cell-depleted T cells, or PBMCs.

V and J are TRBV5-1 and TRBJ2-3; 8 nucleotides match TRBD1. The TCR was taken from a man aged 60-69 years with acute or convalescent COVID-19. The sample taken for sequencing was peripheral blood. The CDR3 region is CASSLDRETDTQYF. For the CDR3, the DNA is TGCGCCAGCAGCCTGGACAGGGAGACAGATACGCAGTATTTT. The whole variable domain, filled in from reference TRBV5-1 and TRBJ2-3, reads KAGVTQTPRYLIKTRGQQVTLSCSPISGHRSVSWYQQTPGQGLQFLFEYFSETQRNKGNFPGRFSGRQFSNSRSEMNVSTLELGDSALYLCASSLDRETDTQYFGPGTRLTVL.